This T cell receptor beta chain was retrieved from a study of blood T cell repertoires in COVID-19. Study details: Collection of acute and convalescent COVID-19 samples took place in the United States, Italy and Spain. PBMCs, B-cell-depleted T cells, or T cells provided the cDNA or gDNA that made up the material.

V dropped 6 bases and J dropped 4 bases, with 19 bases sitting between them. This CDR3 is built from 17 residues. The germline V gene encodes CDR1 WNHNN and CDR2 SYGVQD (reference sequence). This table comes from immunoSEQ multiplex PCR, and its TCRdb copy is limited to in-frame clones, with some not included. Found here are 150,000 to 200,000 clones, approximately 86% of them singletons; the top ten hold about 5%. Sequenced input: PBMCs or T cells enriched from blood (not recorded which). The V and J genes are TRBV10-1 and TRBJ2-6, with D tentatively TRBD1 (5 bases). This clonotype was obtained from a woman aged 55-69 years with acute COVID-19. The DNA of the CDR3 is TGCGCCAGCAGGGCCCGTGGGTTAGGGGTAGGGGCCAACGTCCTGACTTTC. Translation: CASRARGLGVGANVLTF.